The T cell receptor (beta chain) under discussion was sequenced for a study of blood T cell repertoires in COVID-19. Study information: Nucleic acid was either cDNA or gDNA, and it came from T cells, B-cell-depleted T cells, or PBMCs.

Sequencing was performed with immunoSEQ multiplex PCR; in TCRdb, only in-frame clones are kept and a portion is missing. The data contain about 100,000 clones, approximately 84% of them seen just once; the ten biggest clones take up 4% to 5.5%. Deletions cut 1 base from V and 4 bases from J, with 15 bases between. CDR1 and CDR2 (germline): LNHDA, SQIVND (reference sequence). This CDR3 region has 16 residues. Material: peripheral blood. The source of this sequence is a human donor in a cohort sampled during active COVID-19. The rearrangement links TRBV19 to TRBJ2-3; D perhaps matches TRBD1 (6 bases). The CDR3 spells CASSIGQGPVADTQYF. The CDR3 nucleotides read TGTGCCAGTAGTATAGGCCAGGGGCCCGTGGCAGATACGCAGTATTTT.